This entry lists 11 T cell receptor beta chains sequenced from one sample in a study of cytomegalovirus exposure and HLA in healthy donors. The PCR had 60 Vbeta and 13 Jbeta primers. The data were produced by immunoSEQ multiplex PCR, yet TCRdb's version contains in-frame clones alone and is incomplete. The sample has approximately 110,000 clones, more than 60% seen once. The sequenced sample consisted of PBMCs. Receptors were obtained from a man aged 30 to 39 in good health and CMV-seronegative.

In its sample, this clone was seen once. The gene calls are TRBV5-1 and TRBJ1-4, with a weak D call TRBD1 (5 bases). This CDR3 has 17 residues. The germline CDR1 and CDR2 sequences are SGHRS and YFSETQ. Trimming removed 1 base at V and 2 bases at J, with 15 bases between. CDR3 DNA sequence: TGCGCCAGCAGCTTGCCACTGGGGGGGAGTACTAATGAAAAACTGTTTTTT. Its translation is CASSLPLGGSTNEKLFF. The entire variable domain, with the rest obtained from reference TRBV5-1 and TRBJ1-4, is as follows: KAGVTQTPRYLIKTRGQQVTLSCSPISGHRSVSWYQQTPGQGLQFLFEYFSETQRNKGNFPGRFSGRQFSNSRSEMNVSTLELGDSALYLCASSLPLGGSTNEKLFFGSGTQLSVL.

CDR3 loop: CASSLFGNADTQYF. For the CDR3, the DNA is TGTGCCAGCAGCTTATTCGGGAATGCAGATACGCAGTATTTT. The V and J genes are TRBV7-9 and TRBJ2-3; a possible D gene is TRBD2 (5 bases). This CDR3 contains 14 residues. CDR1 and CDR2 (germline): SEHNR, FQNEAQ (reference sequence). V was cut by 2 bases and J by 4 bases, with 10 bases left in between. The complete variable domain, with remaining parts taken from reference TRBV7-9 and TRBJ2-3, reads DTGVSQNPRHKITKRGQNVTFRCDPISEHNRLYWYRQTLGQGPEFLTYFQNEAQLEKSRLLSDRFSAERPKGSFSTLEIQRTEQGDSAMYLCASSLFGNADTQYFGPGTRLTVL.

The chain links TRBV9 to TRBJ2-3; 13 bases are a match to TRBD2. This CDR3 contains 18 residues. V shed 3 bases, J shed 1 base, and the junction held 8 bases outside the gene matches. Germline V gives CDR1 SGDLS, CDR2 YYNGEE. CDR3 bases: TGTGCCAGCAGCGAACCTCGAGGACTAGCGGGGGGCACAGATACGCAGTATTTT. Amino acids: CASSEPRGLAGGTDTQYF. Combining the CDR3 with reference TRBV9 and TRBJ2-3 gives the whole variable domain DSGVTQTPKHLITATGQRVTLRCSPRSGDLSVYWYQQSLDQGLQFLIQYYNGEERAKGNILERFSAQQFPDLHSELNLSSLELGDSALYFCASSEPRGLAGGTDTQYFGPGTRLTVL.

The rearrangement uses TRBV11-2 and TRBJ1-4; possibly TRBD1 for D (6 bases). This CDR3 comprises 16 residues. Trimming removed 0 bases at V and 4 bases at J, with 12 bases between. CDR1 SGHAT and CDR2 FQNNGV come from the germline V gene. CDR3 sequence reads: CASSLDSARGNEKLFF. For the CDR3, the DNA is TGTGCCAGCAGCTTAGATTCAGCCAGGGGTAATGAAAAACTGTTTTTT. Filled out from reference TRBV11-2 and TRBJ1-4, the complete variable domain reads EAGVAQSPRYKIIEKRQSVAFWCNPISGHATLYWYQQILGQGPKLLIQFQNNGVVDDSQLPKDRFSAERLKGVDSTLKIQPAKLEDSAVYLCASSLDSARGNEKLFFGSGTQLSVL.

The rearrangement joins TRBV5-1 to TRBJ1-1, with D perhaps TRBD1 (5 bases). V dropped 4 bases and J dropped 3 bases, with 13 bases sitting between them. Per the germline V gene, CDR1 is SGHRS and CDR2 is YFSETQ. The CDR3 contains 14 residues. This CDR3 is CASSNRGGDTEAFF. CDR3 nucleotides: TGCGCCAGCAGCAATAGGGGAGGGGACACTGAAGCTTTCTTT.

The chain links TRBV19 to TRBJ2-1, with a weak D call TRBD2 (6 bases). The V end lost 3 bases, the J end lost 1 base, and 16 bases lay between the germline ends. Germline CDR1 and CDR2: LNHDA and SQIVND (reference sequence). This CDR3 region has 17 residues. The CDR3 protein is CASSISPGLTSYNEQFF. In DNA, the CDR3 is TGTGCCAGTAGTATCAGCCCGGGACTGACATCCTACAATGAGCAGTTCTTC. Supplemented by reference TRBV19 and TRBJ2-1, the full variable domain reads DGGITQSPKYLFRKEGQNVTLSCEQNLNHDAMYWYRQDPGQGLRLIYYSQIVNDFQKGDIAEGYSVSREKKESFPLTVTSAQKNPTAFYLCASSISPGLTSYNEQFFGPGTRLTVL.

The chain carries TRBV11-1 and TRBJ1-1, with TRBD1 identical over 10 bases. V shed 5 bases and J 4 bases; nucleotides not matched to a gene: 7. This CDR3 region has 15 residues. The germline V gene has CDR1 SGHAT and CDR2 FQDESV (reference sequence). The CDR3 loop reads CASSTGGTGVTEAFF. DNA of the CDR3: TGTGCCAGCAGCACGGGGGGGACAGGGGTCACTGAAGCTTTCTTT.

By share, this clone ranks as medium-sized. The chain links TRBV7-6 to TRBJ1-5, with D possibly being TRBD1 (5 bases). V was shortened by 0 bases and J by 4 bases, with 7 bases between the two germline ends. CDR3 length equals 14 residues. Germline assignment: CDR1 SGHVS and CDR2 FNYEAQ. The CDR3 coding sequence is TGTGCCAGCAGCTTAGCGGAGGGGAATCAGCCCCAGCATTTT. Its translation is CASSLAEGNQPQHF.

This clone was picked up one time. V usage is TRBV29-1 and J usage is TRBJ1-5; possible D gene TRBD1, 5 bases. The germline V gene encodes CDR1 SQVTM and CDR2 ANQGSEA. The V and J ends lost 4 bases and 3 bases respectively, with 10 bases between them. The CDR3 loop spans 13 amino acids. The CDR3 loop is CSVAGQPNQPQHF. CDR3 DNA sequence: TGCAGCGTTGCTGGACAACCCAATCAGCCCCAGCATTTT.

This clone has just a few counts. This chain joins TRBV6-5 and TRBJ1-1, with a tentative D call TRBD1 (5 bases). There are 13 residues in the CDR3. Germline V gene data show CDR1 as MNHEY and CDR2 as SVGAGI. V was cut by 7 bases and J by 5 bases, with 14 bases left in between. CDR3 sequence (DNA): TGTGCCAGCAACCCCCAGGGTAGGACTGAAGCTTTCTTT. Translating it yields CASNPQGRTEAFF.

This rearrangement joins TRBV7-2 to TRBJ2-2; 8 bases map to TRBD1. Trimming took 4 bases from V and 4 from J; bases not matched to a gene: 2. Looked up from germline, CDR1 is SGHTA and CDR2 is FQGNSA. The length of the CDR3 is 14 residues. This CDR3 is CASSWTGSTGELFF. The CDR3 DNA reads as TGTGCCAGCAGCTGGACAGGGTCCACCGGGGAGCTGTTTTTT.